This is a list of T cell receptor beta chains from one sample in a study of response to subunit inactivated influenza vaccine. Each CDR3 protein is one row after TCRdb ran MiXCR on the RT-PCR reads. The sample shows roughly 700,000 distinct CDR3 sequences, approximately 15% of them seen only once. The sequencing used PBMCs from blood, collected less than 15 days before vaccination. These receptors all come from a man between 45 and 60 years old who received an inactivated influenza vaccine. The CDR3 runs from the conserved cysteine through the conserved F or W. The order of the fields is V gene, D gene, clone size, J gene, CDR3 protein, CDR3 DNA. A D gene is named only where the DNA matches it firmly. Where a row states a size, it is once, few, many or the class of an expanded clone; other rows omit it.

V: TRBV6-5
D: TRBD1
size: NA
J: TRBJ2-3
CDR3: CATSFGQGRTDTQYF
DNA: TGTGCCACCAGTTTCGGACAGGGACGCACAGATACGCAGTATTTT

V: TRBV18
D: NA
size: NA
J: TRBJ1-2
CDR3: CASSPDEGEGYTF
DNA: TGTGCCAGCTCACCGGATGAAGGGGAGGGCTACACCTTC

V: TRBV2
D: NA
size: few
J: TRBJ2-1
CDR3: CASSEGSVNEQFF
DNA: TGTGCCAGCAGCGAGGGATCGGTTAATGAGCAGTTCTTC

V: TRBV4-3
D: NA
size: many
J: TRBJ2-3
CDR3: CASSQDITDTQYF
DNA: TGCGCCAGCAGCCAAGATATCACAGATACGCAGTATTTT

V: TRBV29-1
D: NA
size: few
J: TRBJ2-5
CDR3: CSVGMLRVGETQYF
DNA: TGCAGCGTTGGGATGTTGAGGGTTGGCGAGACCCAGTACTTC

V: TRBV6-1
D: NA
size: NA
J: TRBJ1-6
CDR3: CASTDTGPLYYNSPLHF
DNA: TGTGCCAGCACCGACACCGGTCCGCTGTACTATAATTCACCCCTCCACTTT

V: TRBV27
D: NA
size: NA
J: TRBJ2-1
CDR3: CASRWDNSYNEQFF
DNA: TGTGCCAGCAGATGGGACAACTCCTACAATGAGCAGTTCTTC

V: TRBV7-2
D: NA
size: NA
J: TRBJ2-3
CDR3: CAARQSSTDTQYF
DNA: TGTGCCGCTAGGCAGAGCAGCACAGATACGCAGTATTTT

V: TRBV6-2/TRBV6-3
D: NA
size: many
J: TRBJ1-5
CDR3: CASSPTGILGQPQHF
DNA: TGTGCCAGCAGTCCCACAGGGATCCTAGGACAGCCCCAGCATTTT

V: TRBV5-1
D: NA
size: NA
J: TRBJ2-5
CDR3: CASSSDRQTGDQYF
DNA: TGCGCCAGCAGCTCCGATAGACAAACCGGAGACCAGTACTTC

V: TRBV14
D: NA
size: NA
J: TRBJ2-7
CDR3: CASSQAAGASYEQYF
DNA: TGTGCCAGCAGCCAAGCCGCTGGCGCCTCCTACGAGCAGTACTTC

V: TRBV4-2
D: TRBD1
size: many
J: TRBJ2-2
CDR3: CASSQQTGTGPGELFF
DNA: TGTGCCAGCAGCCAACAGACCGGGACAGGGCCCGGGGAGCTGTTTTTT